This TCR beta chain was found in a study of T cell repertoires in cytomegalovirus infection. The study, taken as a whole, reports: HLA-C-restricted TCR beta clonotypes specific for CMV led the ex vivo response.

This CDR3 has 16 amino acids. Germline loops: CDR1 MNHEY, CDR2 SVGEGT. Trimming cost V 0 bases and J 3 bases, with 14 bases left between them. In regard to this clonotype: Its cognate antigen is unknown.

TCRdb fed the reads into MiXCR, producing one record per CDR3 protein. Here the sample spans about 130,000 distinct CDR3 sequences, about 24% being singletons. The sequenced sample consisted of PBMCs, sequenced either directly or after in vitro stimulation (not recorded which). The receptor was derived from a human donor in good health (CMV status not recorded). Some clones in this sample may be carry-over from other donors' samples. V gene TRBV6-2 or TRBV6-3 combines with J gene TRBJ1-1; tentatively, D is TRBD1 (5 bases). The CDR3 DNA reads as TGTGCCAGCAGTTACTCGCCAGACCAGGGCGACACTGAAGCTTTCTTT. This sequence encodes CASSYSPDQGDTEAFF.